Below, 10 T cell receptor beta chains from the same sample are listed, as sequenced in a study of cytomegalovirus exposure and HLA in healthy donors. With 60 Vbeta and 13 Jbeta primers, the PCR was carried out. The method was immunoSEQ multiplex PCR; TCRdb's version includes in-frame clones alone and lacks a portion of them. The sample records some 130,000 clones, around 77% being singletons. Source material: PBMCs. These TCRs come from a young man in good health and CMV-seronegative.

This chain connects TRBV6-1 to TRBJ1-1, with TRBD1 matching 11 bases. CDR1 is MNHNS and CDR2 is SASEGT in the germline V gene. Germline trimming cut 4 bases from V and 6 bases from J; bases unmatched to any gene: 7. CDR3 length equals 15 residues. The CDR3: CASSAPGQGVPEAFF. As DNA, the CDR3 is TGTGCCAGCAGTGCGCCGGGACAGGGGGTGCCTGAAGCTTTCTTT.

The chain links TRBV6-5 to TRBJ1-1; D remains unclear. Germline V CDR1 and CDR2: MNHEY, SVGAGI. CDR3 length equals 14 residues. The germline V and J ends were trimmed by 2 bases and 4 bases, with 11 bases remaining between them. The CDR3 DNA reads TGTGCCAGCAGTTACGAGGACTGGGGCACTGAAGCTTTCTTT. Its protein product is CASSYEDWGTEAFF.

The V gene is TRBV30, the J gene TRBJ2-5; D not certain. The germline V gene has CDR1 GTSNPN and CDR2 SVGIG (reference sequence). V shed 0 bases and J shed 1 base, with 12 bases lying between them. The CDR3 has 15 residues. The CDR3 nucleotides are TGTGCCTGGAGTGTCATTGGCGGAGTCCAAGAGACCCAGTACTTC. Translation gives CAWSVIGGVQETQYF.

The V gene is TRBV6-1, the J gene TRBJ1-4, with D unresolved. In germline, CDR1 is MNHNS, CDR2 SASEGT. Trimming took 0 bases from V and 10 from J, leaving 12 bases between them. This CDR3 has 14 residues. The CDR3 loop reads CASSEAGGFGKLFF. In nucleotides, the CDR3 is TGTGCCAGCAGTGAAGCAGGCGGGTTCGGAAAACTGTTTTTT.

The chain uses TRBV7-8 and TRBJ2-2; tentatively, D is TRBD2 (5 bases). V lost 4 bases and J 5 bases, leaving 14 bases between the germline ends. The CDR3 runs to 15 residues. Germline values: CDR1 SGHVS, CDR2 FQNEAQ. The chain's CDR3 is CASSYPWENTGELFF. The CDR3 bases are TGTGCCAGCAGCTACCCATGGGAGAATACCGGGGAGCTGTTTTTT. Based on the CDR3 plus reference TRBV7-8 and TRBJ2-2, the full variable domain is GAGVSQSPRYKVAKRGQDVALRCDPISGHVSLFWYQQALGQGPEFLTYFQNEAQLDKSGLPSDRFFAERPEGSVSTLKIQRTQQEDSAVYLCASSYPWENTGELFFGEGSRLTVL.

This sequence joins TRBV6-5 and TRBJ2-3; D is unclear. The germline V and J ends were trimmed by 0 bases and 0 bases, with 10 bases remaining between them. Germline CDR1 and CDR2: MNHEY and SVGAGI. The CDR3 has 16 residues. CDR3 nucleotides: TGTGCCAGCAGTTACTCGCAGCGCCCTAGCACAGATACGCAGTATTTT. Translated, it gives CASSYSQRPSTDTQYF.

This chain links TRBV27 with TRBJ1-1; TRBD1 might be the D (6 bases). Trimming removed 4 bases at V and 1 base at J, with 16 bases between. Germline V gene data show CDR1 as MNHEY and CDR2 as SMNVEV (reference sequence). The CDR3 spans 16 residues. CDR3 nucleotides: TGTGCCAGCAGTTGGGGGCTGGGGGCGGCGAACACTGAAGCTTTCTTT. Translation: CASSWGLGAANTEAFF.

This clone came up a few times. V usage is TRBV28 and J usage is TRBJ2-7; D is uncertain. Germline values: CDR1 MDHEN, CDR2 SYDVKM. CDR3 size: 14 residues. The germline V and J ends were trimmed by 5 bases and 7 bases, with 18 bases remaining between them. For the CDR3, the DNA is TGTGCCAGCAGTCCGCACGAAACTTCGAATGAGCAGTACTTC. This translates into CASSPHETSNEQYF.

V and J are TRBV28 and TRBJ1-1, with D tentatively TRBD1 (5 bases). V was shortened by 4 bases and J by 4 bases, with 19 bases between the two germline ends. The CDR3 loop spans 16 amino acids. Germline loops: CDR1 MDHEN, CDR2 SYDVKM. In nucleotides, the CDR3 is TGTGCCAGCAGTTCGGTGTCAGGGTCGGGTGGCACTGAAGCTTTCTTT. It is translated as CASSSVSGSGGTEAFF. The variable domain in full, completed from reference TRBV28 and TRBJ1-1, reads DVKVTQSSRYLVKRTGEKVFLECVQDMDHENMFWYRQDPGLGLRLIYFSYDVKMKEKGDIPEGYSVSREKKERFSLILESASTNQTSMYLCASSSVSGSGGTEAFFGQGTRLTVV.

The gene calls are TRBV13 and TRBJ1-2; 7 positions match TRBD1. Germline V lookup: CDR1 PRHDT, CDR2 FYEKMQ (reference sequence). The CDR3 sequence is 15 residues long. V shed 3 bases and J 1 base; nucleotides not matched to a gene: 5. The CDR3 coding sequence is TGTGCCAGCAGCTTCACAGGGGCGGGTAACTATGGCTACACCTTC. Amino acid sequence: CASSFTGAGNYGYTF. The full variable domain, in which reference TRBV13 and TRBJ1-2 provide the parts outside the CDR3, is AAGVIQSPRHLIKEKRETATLKCYPIPRHDTVYWYQQGPGQDPQFLISFYEKMQSDKGSIPDRFSAQQFSDYHSELNMSSLELGDSALYFCASSFTGAGNYGYTFGSGTRLTVV.